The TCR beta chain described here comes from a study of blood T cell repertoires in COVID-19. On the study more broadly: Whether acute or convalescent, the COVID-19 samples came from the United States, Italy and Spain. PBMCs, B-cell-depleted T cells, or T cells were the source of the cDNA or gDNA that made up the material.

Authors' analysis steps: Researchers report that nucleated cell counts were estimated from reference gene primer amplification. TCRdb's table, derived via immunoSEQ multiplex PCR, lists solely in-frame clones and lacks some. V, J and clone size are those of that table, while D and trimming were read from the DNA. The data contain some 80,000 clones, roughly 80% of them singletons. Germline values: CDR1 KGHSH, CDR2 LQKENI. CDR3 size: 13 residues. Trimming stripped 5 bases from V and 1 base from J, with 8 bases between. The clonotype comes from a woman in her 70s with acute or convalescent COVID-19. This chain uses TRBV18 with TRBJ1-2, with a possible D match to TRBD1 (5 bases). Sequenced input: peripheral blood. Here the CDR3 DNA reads TGTGCCAGCTCAGAGGGACTTAACTATGGCTACACCTTC. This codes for CASSEGLNYGYTF.